This TCR beta chain was sequenced in a study of metastatic and nonmetastatic thyroid tumors. Looking at the study overall: The comparison covered peripheral blood and tumor or nodule tissue in malignant and benign thyroid patients.

Regarding the study as a whole: Reports indicated that malignant thyroid tumors showed significantly higher TCR beta diversity than benign nodules did, in blood and tumor.

This clone showed up many times. Its cognate antigen is unknown. Thyroid surgery was performed in patients who had received no treatment beforehand. The authors' processing: A papillary thyroid cancer distant-metastasis classifier was built from CDR3 differences across clinicopathological groups. Via MiXCR, TCRdb re-called the PCR reads. The authors' filters were not applied to this entry. In the table there are about 40,000 clones, roughly 10% of which are singletons. Germline V gene lookup returns CDR1 KGHDR and CDR2 SFDVKD. The J segment lost 12 bases and the V segment lost 4 bases, leaving 11 bases of the junction unmatched. The CDR3 covers 14 residues.

This rearrangement joins TRBV24-1 to TRBJ2-1, with TRBD2 identical over 7 bases. This clonotype originated in a female donor with papillary thyroid cancer or a benign thyroid nodule (not recorded which). Some clones in this sample may be carry-over from other donors' samples. Source material: blood. CDR3 amino acids: CATSELTRSGGQFF. In nucleotides, the CDR3 is TGTGCCACCAGTGAGCTGACCCGGTCGGGAGGGCAGTTCTTC.